The clone carrying this TCR beta chain has ten or more counts. TCRdb reprocessed the 5' RACE reads via MiXCR and lists one record per CDR3 protein. The table shows under 150,000 distinct CDR3 sequences, with 6.5% to 8.5% occurring only once. This entry comes from a study of T cells after yellow fever vaccination. The CDR3 contains 12 residues. The V gene's germline CDR1 is DFQATT and CDR2 SNEGSKA (reference sequence). Trimming took 3 bases from V and 4 from J, leaving 10 bases between them. The source was CD4+ T cells sorted from PBMCs, collected 5 days after the yellow fever booster vaccination. This receptor was identified in a man aged 30 to 45 who received the YFV17D yellow fever vaccine. This sequence joins TRBV20-1 and TRBJ2-7, with a tentative D call TRBD2 (5 bases). The CDR3 region has the DNA TGCAGTGCTAGGACTAACATATACGAGCAGTACTTC. It codes for CSARTNIYEQYF.